This T cell receptor beta chain stems from a study of blood T cell repertoires in COVID-19 (dated by TCRdb to 2018 to 2021). Looking at the study overall: Collaborator samples came from the United States, Italy and Spain and covered acute and convalescent phases of COVID-19. Deeply sampled blood TCRbeta repertoires from subjects exposed to, actively infected with, or recovered from COVID-19 were included in the dataset. Nearly every sample came with metadata listing a de-identified subject ID, COVID-19 status, age in years and sex. Where available, HLA class I and class II types were obtained from metadata supplied by the sample provider rather than from assay-based typing. The material from the prospective study consisted of cDNA or gDNA derived from T cells, B-cell-depleted T cells, or PBMCs. The samples were drawn from the first 160 participants of the ongoing ImmuneRACE study and from 1,200 or so subjects provided by 6 global collaborators. The repertoires were released in a freely available public database intended as a resource for research on the immune response to SARS-CoV-2.

This clone was found once. The specificity of this receptor is unknown. No clone much larger than this one lies a single base away; base qualities are absent. TCRbeta CDR3 regions were amplified from genomic DNA using the immunoSEQ Assay, a bias-controlled multiplex PCR. Turning to the authors' computational methods: Nucleated cell counts per sample were estimated from amplification of reference gene primers within the assay. To quantify the absolute abundance of each unique TCRbeta CDR3 rearrangement, sequence reads were collapsed and filtered. Productive Simpson clonality was computed per sample as the square root of Simpson's diversity index over productive rearrangements. TCRdb holds this immuneACCESS table with in-frame rearrangements only. Some clones are missing; in checked studies, unresolved V genes explain under half, and the rest has no known cause. V and J calls and clone size are as listed in that table; D and trimming were resolved from the DNA. This sample gives 50,000 to 75,000 clones in total; around 77% of them show up just once. The ten largest clones capture about 20% of the sample.

Collaborating institutions collected whole blood in K2EDTA tubes following their own protocols. For TCRbeta analysis, collaborator samples were shipped as frozen whole blood, as isolated PBMCs, or as DNA extracted from either sample type. A distance of 21 bases separates the germline ends of V and J, which lose 3 bases and 7 bases respectively. The CDR1 and CDR2 encoded by the germline V gene are KGHSH and LQKENI. Measured from the cysteine to the phenylalanine, the CDR3 is 16 residues long. Only the CDR3 part of the read is kept: 48 bases, read in frame from the first base. Findings and caveats that apply to the study as a whole: How much clinical and demographic metadata was included differed by source and by participant, and the metadata was provided uncurated.

The material sequenced was peripheral blood. The chain employs TRBV18 and TRBJ2-5; 6 matching bases give a weak D call of TRBD1. This sequence originates from a man at least 80 years old with active or convalescent COVID-19. The nucleotides are TGTGCCAGCTCACCTCCAGGCCGGGAACAGGGTTGGACCCAGTACTTC. It is translated as CASSPPGREQGWTQYF. The full variable domain, completed from the reference TRBV18 and TRBJ2-5 proteins outside the CDR3, reads NAGVMQNPRHLVRRRGQEARLRCSPMKGHSHVYWYRQLPEEGLKFMVYLQKENIIDESGMPKERFSAEFPKEGPSILRIQQVVRGDSAAYFCASSPPGREQGWTQYFGPGTRLLVL.